This T cell receptor beta chain was sequenced in a study of blood T cell repertoires in COVID-19. Across the whole study: Samples taken during acute and convalescent COVID-19 were collected in the United States, Italy and Spain. In each case, the material was cDNA or gDNA derived from T cells, B-cell-depleted T cells, or PBMCs.

Germline values: CDR1 MNHEY, CDR2 SVGAGI. The CDR3 contains 16 residues. The junction had 11 bases not matched to a gene; V was cut back by 2 bases and J by 8 bases. Authors' data handling: Nucleated cell counts were estimated from reference gene primer amplification. Some clones are missing from TCRdb's copy, which holds only in-frame ones; the method was immunoSEQ multiplex PCR. The V and J calls and clone size come from that table; D and trimming were worked out from the DNA. The sample includes about 340,000 clones, 65% to 85% of them seen just once. The J gene is TRBJ2-3, the V gene TRBV6-5, with 9 bases aligning to TRBD2. The receptor was isolated from a man aged 25-45 years with active or convalescent COVID-19. What was sequenced was peripheral blood. The CDR3 region has the DNA TGTGCCAGCAGTTACGGGACTAGCTCTACCGTCGGTACGCAGTATTTT. Translated, it gives CASSYGTSSTVGTQYF.